A single sample gave rise to the 32 T cell receptor beta chains below, sequenced in a study of shared clonotypes between healthy human individuals. Data came from immunoSEQ multiplex PCR; TCRdb stores just in-frame clones and leaves some out. The sample yields around 1.1 million clones, approximately 78% seen once. The sample taken for sequencing was memory CD4+ T cells from PBMCs. Specified subset: CD45RA-negative fraction. These TCRs come from a man aged 18 to 29 in good health. Some clones in this sample may be carry-over from other donors' samples.

The table lists this clone with many counts. The same CDR3 can be traced to other DNA sequences in this sample. This rearrangement joins TRBV5-1 to TRBJ2-5; D unresolved. Germline-derived CDR1 and CDR2 are SGHRS and YFSETQ. CDR3 length: 16 amino acids. The V end lost 0 bases, the J end lost 1 base, and 13 bases lay between the germline ends. The chain's CDR3 is CASSLGGGALQETQYF. The CDR3 bases are TGCGCCAGCAGCTTGGGAGGCGGAGCCCTCCAAGAGACCCAGTACTTC.

The rearrangement uses TRBV27 and TRBJ2-3; 8 bases map to TRBD2. The CDR3 has 13 residues. Trimming took 3 bases from V and 11 from J; bases not matched to a gene: 7. In germline, CDR1 is MNHEY, CDR2 SMNVEV (reference sequence). The CDR3 DNA reads TGTGCCAGCAGTTTCGGGGGGGGGCGGAGGCAGTATTTT. Translation: CASSFGGGRRQYF.

The rearrangement links TRBV27 to TRBJ2-1, with 16 nucleotides matching TRBD2. Trimming took 3 bases from V and 3 from J; bases not matched to a gene: 17. The germline gives CDR1 MNHEY, CDR2 SMNVEV (reference sequence). This CDR3 is built from 22 residues. The CDR3 coding sequence is TGTGCCAGCAGTTTGACCAAACCGGGACTAGCGGGAGGGCACGTCGGCTACAATGAGCAGTTCTTC. Translation: CASSLTKPGLAGGHVGYNEQFF.

This clone was seen only once. The chain links TRBV28 to TRBJ2-1, with 9 positions matching TRBD1. CDR3 length: 15 amino acids. CDR1 MDHEN and CDR2 SYDVKM come from the germline V gene. J gave up 2 bases and V 6 bases, and 5 bases lay outside the gene matches. The CDR3 coding sequence is TGTGCCAGCAGCCCGACAGGGGGTCCCTACAATGAGCAGTTCTTC. This codes for CASSPTGGPYNEQFF.

V is TRBV6-5 and J is TRBJ1-2; no reliable D call. The germline V and J ends were trimmed by 7 bases and 2 bases, with 14 bases remaining between them. CDR1 is MNHEY and CDR2 is SVGAGI in the germline V gene. This CDR3 is 14 amino acids long. CDR3 sequence (DNA): TGTGCCAGCACCCCGGGCGGCCGGAACTATGGCTACACCTTC. It encodes CASTPGGRNYGYTF.

The chain is built from TRBV5-4 and TRBJ2-2, with D perhaps TRBD1 (5 bases). The germline V gene encodes CDR1 SGHNT and CDR2 YYREEE (reference sequence). The CDR3 runs 13 residues. Trimming removed 4 bases at V and 7 bases at J, with 11 bases between. CDR3 in DNA: TGTGCCAGCAGCAAACCCCAGGGCGGGGAGCTGTTTTTT. Encoded protein: CASSKPQGGELFF.

The V gene is TRBV10-1, the J gene TRBJ2-1; weak D call: TRBD2 (5 bases). Germline V lookup: CDR1 WNHNN, CDR2 SYGVQD (reference sequence). The CDR3 has 14 residues. V was cut by 9 bases and J by 4 bases, with 16 bases left in between. CDR3 nucleotide sequence: TGCGCCAGTGGTGACCCGGGAATGTACAATGAGCAGTTCTTC. It specifies CASGDPGMYNEQFF.

In this sample, this clone turned up many times. The rearrangement joins TRBV4-3 to TRBJ2-4, with TRBD1 as a possible D gene (6 bases). V shed 4 bases and J shed 0 bases, with 10 bases lying between them. The CDR3 consists of 15 residues. Germline V gene lookup returns CDR1 LGHNA and CDR2 YSLEER. For the CDR3, the DNA is TGCGCCAGCAGCCTAAGAGGGGGAGCCAAAAACATTCAGTACTTC. Residues: CASSLRGGAKNIQYF.

The chain couples TRBV6-5 to TRBJ1-2; 8 positions agree with TRBD1. Germline CDR1 and CDR2: MNHEY and SVGAGI. The CDR3 covers 12 residues. V lost 8 bases to trimming and J lost 7 bases; unmatched junction nucleotides: 6. In nucleotides, the CDR3 is TGTGCCAGCGGGGCAGGGGGCCGTGGCTACACCTTC. Encoded protein: CASGAGGRGYTF.

Note on this clone: The identical CDR3 is also encoded by other nucleotide sequences in the sample. The rearrangement uses TRBV6-5 and TRBJ2-2; 7 bases are shared with TRBD2. This CDR3 has 14 amino acids. Trimming cost V 0 bases and J 7 bases; bases outside gene matches: 2. Germline CDR1 MNHEY, CDR2 SVGAGI. The CDR3 bases are TGTGCCAGCAGTTACTCGGGGAGGGGCGGGGAGCTGTTTTTT. This codes for CASSYSGRGGELFF.

The chain carries TRBV4-2 and TRBJ2-5, with D uncertain. The CDR3 runs 14 residues. Germline lookup yields CDR1 LGHNA and CDR2 YNFKEQ. Deletions cut 4 bases from V and 0 bases from J, with 9 bases between. The CDR3 region has the DNA TGTGCCAGCAGCCGGCAAGTCAACCAAGAGACCCAGTACTTC. Amino acid sequence: CASSRQVNQETQYF.

In regard to this clone: This likely stems from a read error, as it lies one base from a far larger clone. Additional DNA sequences in this sample encode the identical CDR3. V and J are TRBV30 and TRBJ2-7, with 7 bases matching TRBD1. Germline V gives CDR1 GTSNPN, CDR2 SVGIG (reference sequence). The CDR3 sequence is 13 residues long. In DNA form, the CDR3 reads TGTGCCTGGAGGGGGGACAGCTCCTACGAGCAATACTTC. Translation gives CAWRGDSSYEQYF.

The chain recombines TRBV5-4 with TRBJ2-1; TRBD2 matches at 10 bases. Germline V lookup: CDR1 SGHNT, CDR2 YYREEE (reference sequence). V shed 1 base and J 6 bases; nucleotides not matched to a gene: 7. The CDR3 sequence is 16 residues long. The CDR3 sequence is CASSLRLAGEVNEQFF. The DNA of the CDR3 is TGTGCCAGCAGCTTGCGGCTAGCGGGAGAGGTCAATGAGCAGTTCTTC.

V and J are TRBV7-9 and TRBJ2-1; TRBD1 is a possible D gene (5 bases). V lost 0 bases, J lost 3 bases, and 18 bases lay in between. The length of the CDR3 is 18 residues. Germline CDR1 SEHNR, CDR2 FQNEAQ (reference sequence). The CDR3 sequence: CASSLAPVVDSLYNEQFF. In nucleotides, the CDR3 is TGTGCCAGCAGCTTAGCGCCCGTGGTAGACAGCCTCTACAATGAGCAGTTCTTC.

The V call is TRBV5-8, the J call TRBJ2-5; 16 bases align to TRBD2. This CDR3 contains 17 residues. Trimming took 4 bases from V and 4 from J; bases not matched to a gene: 7. The germline gives CDR1 SGHTS, CDR2 YDEGEE. CDR3 loop: CASSPGLAGGPGETQYF. The CDR3 DNA reads as TGTGCCAGCAGCCCGGGACTAGCGGGAGGGCCAGGAGAGACCCAGTACTTC.

The chain carries TRBV25-1 and TRBJ2-7; D unclear. Germline values: CDR1 MGHDK, CDR2 SYGVNS. Trimming removed 5 bases from V and 6 bases from J, with 17 bases in between. The CDR3 consists of 14 residues. The CDR3 DNA follows: TGTGCCAGCAGTCAATTTCATTACTCTGGCGAGCAGTACTTC. Translated: CASSQFHYSGEQYF.

This clone was detected only once. The chain recombines TRBV28 with TRBJ1-1; TRBD1 might be the D (5 bases). V gave up 3 bases and J gave up 11 bases, with 16 bases separating them. This CDR3 has 13 residues. In germline, CDR1 is MDHEN, CDR2 SYDVKM. DNA of the CDR3: TGTGCCAGCAGTTTTATTTCCCGGGGGAAGGCTTTCTTT. Translated: CASSFISRGKAFF. The full variable domain, completed using reference TRBV28 and TRBJ1-1, is DVKVTQSSRYLVKRTGEKVFLECVQDMDHENMFWYRQDPGLGLRLIYFSYDVKMKEKGDIPEGYSVSREKKERFSLILESASTNQTSMYLCASSFISRGKAFFGQGTRLTVV.

The genes are TRBV6-5 and TRBJ1-2; unclear D gene. The ends were cut back, 3 bases at V and 8 bases at J, with 10 bases in the middle. This CDR3 is 12 amino acids long. Germline V gene sequence: CDR1 MNHEY, CDR2 SVGAGI. The CDR3 DNA follows: TGTGCCAGCAGTTATCGTGGTGGCGGCTACACCTTC. Amino acid sequence: CASSYRGGGYTF.

CDR3 region: CASSYSRQGPSYEQYF. The CDR3 DNA reads as TGTGCCAGCAGTTACTCGAGGCAGGGGCCATCCTACGAGCAGTACTTC. This chain connects TRBV6-5 to TRBJ2-7; tentatively, D is TRBD1 (6 bases). This CDR3 contains 16 residues. V lost 0 bases to trimming and J lost 1 base, with 13 bases between them. Germline assignment: CDR1 MNHEY and CDR2 SVGAGI.

The V gene is TRBV5-1, the J gene TRBJ2-3; tentatively, D is TRBD1 (6 bases). V was clipped by 5 bases and J by 5 bases, with 15 bases between them. Per the germline V gene, CDR1 is SGHRS and CDR2 is YFSETQ. The length of the CDR3 is 14 residues. The DNA of the CDR3 is TGCGCCAGCAGGATCGGGACACCCGGAGATACGCAGTATTTT. Its protein product is CASRIGTPGDTQYF. The complete variable domain, with remaining parts taken from reference TRBV5-1 and TRBJ2-3, reads KAGVTQTPRYLIKTRGQQVTLSCSPISGHRSVSWYQQTPGQGLQFLFEYFSETQRNKGNFPGRFSGRQFSNSRSEMNVSTLELGDSALYLCASRIGTPGDTQYFGPGTRLTVL.

The chain joins TRBV7-3 to TRBJ2-1; D is perhaps TRBD1 (5 bases). Trimming left V 2 bases short and J 5 bases short, with 13 bases between. This CDR3 is 15 amino acids long. Germline V gives CDR1 SGHTA, CDR2 FQGTGA. The CDR3 here is CASSLSAGRDNEQFF. The CDR3 DNA reads TGTGCCAGCAGCTTATCGGCAGGGCGTGACAATGAGCAGTTCTTC.

This clone has a count of ten or more. V and J are TRBV19 and TRBJ2-2; D not resolved. The CDR3 has 14 residues. Germline V gene data show CDR1 as LNHDA and CDR2 as SQIVND (reference sequence). V was cut by 1 base and J by 5 bases, with 8 bases left in between. DNA for the CDR3: TGTGCCAGTAGTATAGGGCAGCCGACCGGGGAGCTGTTTTTT. This codes for CASSIGQPTGELFF.

The CDR3 DNA is TGTGCCTGGAGTGTACAATACGAGCAGTACTTC. Its protein is CAWSVQYEQYF. The chain joins TRBV30 to TRBJ2-7; D is ambiguous. This CDR3 has 11 residues. Trimming removed 0 bases from V and 4 bases from J, with 4 bases in between. Looked up from germline, CDR1 is GTSNPN and CDR2 is SVGIG (reference sequence). Full variable domain (outside the CDR3, taken from reference TRBV30 and TRBJ2-7): SQTIHQWPATLVQPVGSPLSLECTVEGTSNPNLYWYRQAAGRGLQLLFYSVGIGQISSEVPQNLSASRPQDRQFILSSKKLLLSDSGFYLCAWSVQYEQYFGPGTRLTVT.

V is TRBV14 and J is TRBJ1-1; maybe TRBD1 (6 bases). The CDR3 spans 15 residues. V gave up 8 bases and J gave up 4 bases, with 20 bases separating them. The V gene's germline CDR1 is SGHDN and CDR2 FVKESK. The CDR3 here is CASSPHRGRVTEAFF. In DNA form, the CDR3 reads TGTGCCAGCTCCCCCCACCGGGGGCGGGTCACTGAAGCTTTCTTT.

This chain joins TRBV18 and TRBJ1-1, with a possible D match to TRBD1 (5 bases). The ends were cut back, 6 bases at V and 4 bases at J, with 18 bases in the middle. The CDR3 runs 15 residues. The germline V gene encodes CDR1 KGHSH and CDR2 LQKENI. CDR3 coding DNA: TGTGCCAGCTCCACGTCAATCGGGGGGTTCACTGAAGCTTTCTTT. Protein product: CASSTSIGGFTEAFF.

The rearrangement joins TRBV9 to TRBJ2-5; D is undetermined. The CDR3 contains 13 residues. Germline loops: CDR1 SGDLS, CDR2 YYNGEE. V lost 3 bases to trimming and J lost 4 bases, with 10 bases between them. The chain's CDR3 is CASSARVGETQYF. DNA of the CDR3: TGTGCCAGCAGCGCACGGGTGGGAGAGACCCAGTACTTC.

The rearrangement uses TRBV5-8 and TRBJ2-4; D perhaps matches TRBD2 (7 bases). Between the trimmed V and J ends, which lost 4 bases and 0 bases, there was a span of 17 bases. The germline V gene has CDR1 SGHTS and CDR2 YDEGEE. CDR3 length: 17 residues. This chain's CDR3 is CASSPGGPGLAKNIQYF. CDR3 bases: TGTGCCAGCAGCCCGGGGGGCCCGGGTCTAGCCAAAAACATTCAGTACTTC. The whole variable domain, filled in from reference TRBV5-8 and TRBJ2-4, reads EAGVTQSPTHLIKTRGQQATLRCSPISGHTSVYWYQQALGLGLQFLLWYDEGEERNRGNFPPRFSGRQFPNYSSELNVNALELEDSALYLCASSPGGPGLAKNIQYFGAGTRLSVL.

Turning to this clone: Other DNA variants within this sample encode the same CDR3. This sequence joins TRBV19 and TRBJ1-5, with TRBD1 matching over 7 bases. Trimming removed 5 bases from V and 3 bases from J; junction bases left unmatched: 4. Germline CDR1 reads LNHDA; CDR2 reads SQIVND (reference sequence). This CDR3 is 14 amino acids long. CDR3: CASSPGQPNQPQHF. CDR3 DNA sequence: TGTGCCAGTAGTCCGGGACAGCCCAATCAGCCCCAGCATTTT.

This clone was seen a few times. The V and J genes are TRBV28 and TRBJ2-7; D could derive from TRBD1 or TRBD2 (5 bases each). The CDR3 length is 13 residues. In germline, CDR1 is MDHEN, CDR2 SYDVKM. V shed 5 bases and J shed 0 bases, with 8 bases lying between them. CDR3 sequence: CASSRDGSYEQYF. In DNA form, the CDR3 reads TGTGCCAGCAGTCGGGACGGCTCCTACGAGCAGTACTTC.

This chain joins TRBV7-8 and TRBJ2-1; 8 bases are a match to TRBD1. This CDR3 contains 14 residues. CDR1 and CDR2 (germline): SGHVS, FQNEAQ. Trimming at V came to 8 bases and at J to 8 bases, leaving 11 bases not matched to a gene. The CDR3 nucleotides are TGTGCCAGCTGGAGTGTCAGGGGGCGCGATGAGCAGTTCTTC. Its translation: CASWSVRGRDEQFF.

About this clone itself: This clone may be a read error of a much larger clone one base away. Other DNA sequences from this sample encode an identical CDR3 as well. This chain joins TRBV4-2 and TRBJ2-7, with D hard to call. Germline values: CDR1 LGHNA, CDR2 YNFKEQ. This CDR3 has 15 residues. V was trimmed by 1 base and J by 3 bases, leaving 13 bases between them. Here the CDR3 DNA reads TGTGCCAGCAGCCAAGTCGGCCAGGATTTCTACGAGCAGTACTTC. Translating gives CASSQVGQDFYEQYF.

The chain has TRBV9 and TRBJ2-7; either TRBD1 or TRBD2 may fit D (5 bases each). Trimming took 5 bases from V and 2 from J, leaving 17 bases between them. CDR1 is SGDLS and CDR2 is YYNGEE in the germline V gene. The CDR3 has 15 residues. The CDR3 sequence: CASSITGTTAYEQYF. The CDR3 bases are TGTGCCAGCAGTATAACCGGGACCACAGCCTACGAGCAGTACTTC.